Below, 21 T cell receptor beta chains from the same sample are listed, as sequenced in a study of identifying expanded T cells in peripheral blood. Here immunoSEQ multiplex PCR was the method, and the copy in TCRdb shows in-frame clones only, minus some. This table has approximately 100,000 clones, roughly 89% appearing once. Input material: blood. These receptors all stem from a person aged 18 to 75 in good health.

The chain joins TRBV10-3 to TRBJ1-1; 7 bases are a match to TRBD1. Trimming cost V 0 bases and J 3 bases; bases outside gene matches: 4. Germline CDR1 and CDR2: ENHRY and SYGVKD. The length of the CDR3 is 15 residues. This chain's CDR3 is CAISESQGMDTEAFF. Written as DNA, the CDR3 is TGTGCCATCAGTGAGTCACAGGGGATGGACACTGAAGCTTTCTTT.

Comment on this clone: The conserved closing phenylalanine or tryptophan is absent in this CDR3, likely reflecting a read error. The chain has TRBV4-3 and TRBJ1-6; D not certain. Germline V gene lookup returns CDR1 LGHNA and CDR2 YSLEER. The length of the CDR3 is 16 residues. CDR3 protein: CVSSQTDYSYNSPLHL. The CDR3 bases are TGCGTCAGCAGCCAAACCGATTACTCCTATAATTCACCCCTCCACCTT.

This clone was seen a handful of times. The chain has TRBV4-1 and TRBJ2-5, with D possibly matching TRBD2 (7 bases). V shed 3 bases and J shed 5 bases, with 16 bases lying between them. CDR3 size: 15 residues. Germline V gene sequence: CDR1 MGHRA, CDR2 YSYEKL. This CDR3 reads CASSHSGGQGETQYF. The CDR3 DNA is TGCGCCAGCAGCCACTCCGGGGGGCAGGGGGAGACCCAGTACTTC.

The chain is built from TRBV15 and TRBJ1-1, with D maybe TRBD1 (5 bases). CDR3 length: 14 residues. V lost 1 base and J 1 base, leaving 7 bases between the germline ends. Per the germline V gene, CDR1 is LNHNV and CDR2 is YYDKDF (reference sequence). The CDR3 DNA is TGTGCCACCAGCAGAGGGGGGTCGAACACTGAAGCTTTCTTT. Its protein product is CATSRGGSNTEAFF.

This rearrangement joins TRBV14 to TRBJ1-2; a possible D gene is TRBD1 (6 bases). The CDR3 is 17 amino acids. In germline, CDR1 is SGHDN, CDR2 FVKESK. V lost 2 bases, J lost 0 bases, and 16 bases lay in between. The CDR3 DNA reads as TGTGCCAGCAGCCAATACTCTACAGGGCCAACTAACTATGGCTACACCTTC. Residues: CASSQYSTGPTNYGYTF.

This chain uses TRBV11-2 with TRBJ1-1, with a weak D call TRBD1 (6 bases). The V end lost 3 bases, the J end lost 11 bases, and 19 bases lay between the germline ends. The CDR3 has 14 amino acids. Germline CDR1 reads SGHAT; CDR2 reads FQNNGV. CDR3 in DNA: TGTGCCAGCAGCTTCACTAACAGGGCCGGTGAGGCTTTCTTT. Amino acids: CASSFTNRAGEAFF. Full variable domain (remainder filled in from reference TRBV11-2 and TRBJ1-1): EAGVAQSPRYKIIEKRQSVAFWCNPISGHATLYWYQQILGQGPKLLIQFQNNGVVDDSQLPKDRFSAERLKGVDSTLKIQPAKLEDSAVYLCASSFTNRAGEAFFGQGTRLTVV.

The chain links TRBV19 to TRBJ2-1; 10 bases map to TRBD2. Germline V gene sequence: CDR1 LNHDA, CDR2 SQIVND (reference sequence). Trimming took 7 bases from V and 10 from J; bases not matched to a gene: 13. CDR3 length: 15 residues. The CDR3 nucleotides are TGTGCCAGTACCCTAAGCGGGGGGGCATCGGACGAGCAGTTCTTC. Its translation: CASTLSGGASDEQFF.

This sequence joins TRBV7-2 and TRBJ1-5, with a tentative D call TRBD1 (6 bases). V was cut by 2 bases and J by 0 bases, with 8 bases left in between. Per the germline V gene, CDR1 is SGHTA and CDR2 is FQGNSA. This CDR3 has 15 residues. The CDR3 nucleotides are TGTGCCAGCAGCTTAAGGGGGTATAGCAATCAGCCCCAGCATTTT. It translates to CASSLRGYSNQPQHF.

J is TRBJ2-6 and V is TRBV7-6, with a weak D call TRBD1 (5 bases). The CDR3 is 15 amino acids. Germline CDR1 is SGHVS and CDR2 is FNYEAQ. V was cut by 5 bases and J by 0 bases, with 8 bases left in between. The CDR3 nucleotides are TGTGCCAGCAGCGCAGGGTTCTCTGGGGCCAACGTCCTGACTTTC. It encodes CASSAGFSGANVLTF. Together with reference TRBV7-6 and TRBJ2-6, the CDR3 gives the full variable domain: GAGVSQSPRYKVTKRGQDVALRCDPISGHVSLYWYRQALGQGPEFLTYFNYEAQQDKSGLPNDRFSAERPEGSISTLTIQRTEQRDSAMYRCASSAGFSGANVLTFGAGSRLTVL.

The rearrangement links TRBV2 to TRBJ2-1; a possible D gene is TRBD2 (5 bases). The CDR3 totals 12 residues. CDR1 and CDR2 from the germline V gene are SNHLY and FYNNEI. The germline V and J ends were trimmed by 3 bases and 9 bases, with 9 bases remaining between them. CDR3 loop: CASSEVRGEQFF. DNA for the CDR3: TGTGCCAGCAGTGAGGTTCGGGGTGAGCAGTTCTTC.

The V call is TRBV7-2, the J call TRBJ2-3; 14 bases are a match to TRBD2. The CDR3 loop spans 19 amino acids. The ends lost 5 bases at V and 5 bases at J; junction bases unmatched: 15. In germline, CDR1 is SGHTA, CDR2 FQGNSA. The CDR3 DNA follows: TGTGCCAGCAGCCCGCCTGGACTAGCGGGGGGTCAGGCAATAGATACGCAGTATTTT. This sequence encodes CASSPPGLAGGQAIDTQYF.

CDR3 protein: CASRGGELFF. The CDR3 DNA is TGTGCCAGCAGGGGCGGGGAGCTGTTTTTT. This chain links TRBV6-1 with TRBJ2-2; D gene uncertain. Trimming removed 6 bases at V and 7 bases at J, with 3 bases between. The CDR3 is 10 amino acids. The germline gives CDR1 MNHNS, CDR2 SASEGT.

V and J are TRBV7-2 and TRBJ2-2; TRBD2 is a possible D gene (5 bases). The CDR3 has 17 residues. Per germline, CDR1 SGHTA and CDR2 FQGNSA. Trimming took 4 bases from V and 2 from J, leaving 17 bases between them. The CDR3 bases are TGTGCCAGCAGCTCCCGACTTTCGGGGTTCAACACCGGGGAGCTGTTTTTT. Translated: CASSSRLSGFNTGELFF. Complete variable domain (other parts from reference TRBV7-2 and TRBJ2-2): GAGVSQSPSNKVTEKGKDVELRCDPISGHTALYWYRQSLGQGLEFLIYFQGNSAPDKSGLPSDRFSAERTGGSVSTLTIQRTQQEDSAVYLCASSSRLSGFNTGELFFGEGSRLTVL.

This clone was picked up one time. The chain joins TRBV12-1 to TRBJ1-6. TRBV12-1 is classified as a pseudogene. The CDR3 consists of 18 residues. CDR3 in DNA: TGTGCCAGCAGCTTTGCCCGTCTGAGGAGCTCCTATAATTCACCCCTCCACTTT. This gives the protein CASSFARLRSSYNSPLHF.

This clone was observed a single time. CDR3 nucleotides: TGTGCCAGCAGCCGGGAGGGGTGGCCGGAATCACCCCTCCACTTT. As protein: CASSREGWPESPLHF. The chain joins TRBV27 to TRBJ1-6; tentatively, D is TRBD1 (5 bases). CDR1 and CDR2 from the germline V gene are MNHEY and SMNVEV (reference sequence). The ends were cut back, 6 bases at V and 10 bases at J, with 19 bases in the middle. CDR3 length: 15 residues.

The chain recombines TRBV9 with TRBJ2-4; a possible D gene is TRBD1 (7 bases). The length of the CDR3 is 13 residues. Trimming took 4 bases from V and 10 from J, leaving 15 bases between them. Germline CDR1 is SGDLS and CDR2 is YYNGEE. CDR3 in DNA: TGTGCCAGCAGCCCAGGGGGGACAAGGATTCAGTACTTC. It encodes CASSPGGTRIQYF.

The chain is built from TRBV27 and TRBJ1-1; D is possibly TRBD1 (5 bases). The germline V and J ends were trimmed by 4 bases and 4 bases, with 10 bases remaining between them. This CDR3 is built from 13 residues. Germline V lookup: CDR1 MNHEY, CDR2 SMNVEV (reference sequence). The chain's CDR3 is CASSWGRFTEAFF. The CDR3, as DNA: TGTGCCAGCAGTTGGGGACGGTTCACTGAAGCTTTCTTT.

J is TRBJ2-7 and V is TRBV30; no clear D gene. Trimming removed 0 bases at V and 5 bases at J, with 5 bases between. The length of the CDR3 is 11 residues. Germline V gene sequence: CDR1 GTSNPN, CDR2 SVGIG (reference sequence). The CDR3, as DNA: TGTGCCTGGAGTGTACTTCACGAGCAGTACTTC. It is translated as CAWSVLHEQYF.

In this sample, this clone turned up a few times. The chain combines TRBV4-3 with TRBJ2-1; 7 positions match TRBD2. After removal of 4 bases from V and 8 bases from J, the junction contained 11 bases not matched to a gene. The length of the CDR3 is 15 residues. CDR1 LGHNA and CDR2 YSLEER come from the germline V gene. The CDR3 region is CASSRTPGLMDEQFF. CDR3 nucleotides: TGCGCCAGCAGCCGGACACCGGGACTAATGGATGAGCAGTTCTTC.

The V call is TRBV6-5, the J call TRBJ1-4; unclear D gene. With 4 bases removed from V and 8 bases from J, the gap between germline ends came to 14 bases. The CDR3 is 14 amino acids. Germline V gene data show CDR1 as MNHEY and CDR2 as SVGAGI. In DNA form, the CDR3 reads TGTGCCAGCAGTTCGGGCCTGTCCCAGGAAAAACTGTTTTTT. This translates into CASSSGLSQEKLFF.

This clone appeared a single time. In nucleotides, the CDR3 is TGTGCCAGTACCCCCATGGGACAGGGGGCGGGAATTGAAGCTTTCTTT. This codes for CASTPMGQGAGIEAFF. V usage is TRBV19 and J usage is TRBJ1-1, with TRBD1 matching over 12 bases. Germline CDR1 LNHDA, CDR2 SQIVND (reference sequence). J lost 7 bases, V lost 7 bases, and 13 bases had no gene match. The CDR3 has 16 amino acids.